This T cell receptor beta chain originates from a study of cytomegalovirus exposure and HLA in healthy donors. CDR1 MNHEY and CDR2 SVGAGI come from the germline V gene. This CDR3 contains 15 residues. Trimming removed 5 bases at V and 0 bases at J, with 14 bases between. With regard to this clone: Its specificity is unknown.

General study points: HLA alleles were associated with 15,000 to 20,000 TCR beta sequences in a later analysis at 0.05 false discovery rate. A missense variant in DCLRE1C was later tied to TCR beta V- and J-gene trimming. Apart from CMV serostatus, no immune exposure information was available.

Both 60 Vbeta primers and 13 Jbeta primers went into the PCR. Sequencing was performed with immunoSEQ multiplex PCR; in TCRdb, only in-frame clones are kept and a portion is missing. This sample has some 150,000 clones; roughly 80% occur once, and the top ten carry 3% to 4.5%. This clonotype was sampled from a man under 40 in good health and CMV-seropositive. What was sequenced was PBMCs. The chain combines TRBV6-5 with TRBJ2-7; D is unclear. The CDR3 nucleotides are TGTGCCAGCAGTCTGAAGACTGCCACCTCCTACGAGCAGTACTTC. The encoded protein is CASSLKTATSYEQYF.